Detailed here is one T cell receptor (beta chain). This sample stems from a study of OX40 agonist ivuxolimab in advanced cancers. Study at large: Patients receiving dose escalation had hepatocellular carcinoma, melanoma, renal cell or head and neck cancer. Antecedent anti-PD-1, anti-PD-L1 or anti-CTLA-4 therapy was permissible, with approximately 44% having received some.

With baseline, cycle 4 day 1, and cycle 7 day 1 as timepoints, blood was sampled. The assay was immunoSEQ multiplex PCR, and TCRdb's table has in-frame clones only and misses some. The sample consists of fewer than 80,000 clones, roughly nine tenths of them appearing once. The length of the CDR3 is 14 residues. Germline V gives CDR1 MNHNS, CDR2 SASEGT. Trimming removed 7 bases from V and 1 base from J, with 13 bases in between. The specimen comprised CD4+ or CD8+ T cells sorted from blood, sampled in a trial of the OX40 agonist ivuxolimab. J is TRBJ1-1 and V is TRBV6-1; D is unresolved. The clonotype comes from an adult with an advanced solid tumor such as melanoma, head and neck, liver or kidney cancer. The CDR3 here is CASKKGPANTEAFF. Here the CDR3 DNA reads TGTGCCAGCAAAAAGGGTCCTGCGAACACTGAAGCTTTCTTT.